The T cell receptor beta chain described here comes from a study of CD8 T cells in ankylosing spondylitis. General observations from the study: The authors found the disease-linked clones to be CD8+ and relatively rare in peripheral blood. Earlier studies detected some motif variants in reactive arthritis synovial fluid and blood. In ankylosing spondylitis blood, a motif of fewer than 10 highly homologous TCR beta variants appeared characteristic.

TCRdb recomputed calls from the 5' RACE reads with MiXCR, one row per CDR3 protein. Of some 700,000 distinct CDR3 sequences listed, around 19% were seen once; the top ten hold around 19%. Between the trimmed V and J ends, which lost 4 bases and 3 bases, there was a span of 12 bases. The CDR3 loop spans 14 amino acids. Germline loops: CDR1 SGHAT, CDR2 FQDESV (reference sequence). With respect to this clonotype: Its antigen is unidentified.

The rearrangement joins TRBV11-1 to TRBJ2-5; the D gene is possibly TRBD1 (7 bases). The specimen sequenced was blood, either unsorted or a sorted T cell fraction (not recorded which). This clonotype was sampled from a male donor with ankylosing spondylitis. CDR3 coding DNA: TGTGCCAGCAGCTCAGGGGGGAAAAAAGAGACCCAGTACTTC. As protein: CASSSGGKKETQYF.